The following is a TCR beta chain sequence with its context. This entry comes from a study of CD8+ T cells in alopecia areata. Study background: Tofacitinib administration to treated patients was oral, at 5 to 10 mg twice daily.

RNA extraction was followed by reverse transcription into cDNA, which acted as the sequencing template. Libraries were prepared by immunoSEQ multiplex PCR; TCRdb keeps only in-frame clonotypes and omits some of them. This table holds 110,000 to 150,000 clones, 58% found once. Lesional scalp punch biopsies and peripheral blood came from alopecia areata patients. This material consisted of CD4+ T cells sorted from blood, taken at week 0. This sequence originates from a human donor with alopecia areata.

The chain's CDR3 is CAWSSDRVATEAFF. The CDR3 DNA is TGTGCCTGGAGTTCGGACAGGGTAGCCACTGAAGCTTTCTTT. This chain uses TRBV30 with TRBJ1-1, with 8 bases matching TRBD1. The CDR3 length is 14 residues. Germline V CDR1 and CDR2: GTSNPN, SVGIG (reference sequence). The V and J ends lost 2 bases and 4 bases, in that order; junction bases with no gene match: 6. Supplemented by reference TRBV30 and TRBJ1-1, the full variable domain reads SQTIHQWPATLVQPVGSPLSLECTVEGTSNPNLYWYRQAAGRGLQLLFYSVGIGQISSEVPQNLSASRPQDRQFILSSKKLLLSDSGFYLCAWSSDRVATEAFFGQGTRLTVV.